The source of this TCR beta chain is a study of T-cell reconstitution after alpha-beta-depleted transplantation in children (dated by TCRdb to about 2016). Broadly, across the study: Using TCR repertoire profiling, the study followed T-cell immune reconstitution in a quantitative way in children after TCRalphabeta/CD19-depleted allogeneic hematopoietic cell transplantation.

Findings and caveats that apply to the study as a whole: In some patients, high TCRbeta diversity at day 60 was attributed to recipient T cells and intrathymic progenitors that had survived conditioning. Over subsequent months, a decline in hyperexpanded clone frequencies was noted, and after one year, T-cell counts and TCRbeta diversity were mostly ascribed to newly produced T cells. Apparently early alphabetaT-cell count recovery about two months after transplant reportedly relied on only several hundred rapidly expanded clones derived from non-depleted graft cells.

About this clonotype: Its target antigen remains unknown. No base quality information exists; no much larger clone differs at one position.

The label giving this sample's treatment or condition can be read as: allogeneic hematopoietic cell transplantation with graft depleted of TCRalphabeta T cells and CD19 B cells. The transplant recipients were children given TCRalphabeta/CD19-depleted allogeneic hematopoietic cell grafts. Trimming leaves V shorter by 3 bases and J shorter by 4 bases, with the junction holding 7 bases beyond the gene matches. The CDR3, cysteine through phenylalanine, is 17 amino acids long. This entry keeps only the CDR3 DNA: 51 bases, framed from base 1. CDR1 and CDR2, per the germline V gene (reference sequence), are DFQATT and SNEGSKA. The protocol used for the library was PCR. The run used an Illumina HiSeq 2500. To normalize quantification of the TCRbeta repertoire, the TCR libraries were built with molecular barcoding that relied on unique molecular identifiers. Clones were called with MiXCR by TCRdb after fastp trimmed the public reads at Q25, and only in-frame beta chains were retained. Each CDR3 protein appears once, grouped with its most common genes and DNA. The sample profile shows some 350,000 distinct CDR3 sequences; around 15% of them were found once. The ten largest clones capture roughly 41% of the sample.

Sequenced here: PBMCs, mostly from graft donor cells, sampled 360 days after TCRalphabeta/CD19-depleted stem cell transplant. The chain joins TRBV20-1 to TRBJ2-6, and 12 junction bases match TRBD2. The receptor's source is a male patient under 10 years old who had a stem cell transplant for acute lymphoblastic leukemia, so the T cells may come from the graft donor. The DNA reads as follows: TGCAGTGCTAGGACTAGCGGGGGTCTGTTAGGGGCCAACGTCCTGACTTTC. This is translated as CSARTSGGLLGANVLTF.